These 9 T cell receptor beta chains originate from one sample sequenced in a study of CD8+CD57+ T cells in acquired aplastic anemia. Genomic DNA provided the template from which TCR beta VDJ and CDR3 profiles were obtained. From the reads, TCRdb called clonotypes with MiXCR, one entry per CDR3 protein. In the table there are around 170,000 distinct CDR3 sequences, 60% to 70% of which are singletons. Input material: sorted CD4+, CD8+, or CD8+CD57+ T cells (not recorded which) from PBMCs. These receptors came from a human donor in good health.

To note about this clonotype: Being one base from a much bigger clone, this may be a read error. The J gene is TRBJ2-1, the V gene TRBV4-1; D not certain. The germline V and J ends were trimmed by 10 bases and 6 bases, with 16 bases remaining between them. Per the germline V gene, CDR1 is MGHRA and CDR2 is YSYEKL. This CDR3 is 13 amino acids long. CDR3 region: CANTNRVSNEQFF. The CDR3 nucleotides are TGCGCCAACACCAACCGTGTCTCCAATGAGCAGTTCTTC.

The CDR3 DNA reads as TGTGCCAGCAGTTCGGGGGGGGGGGTATATGGCTACACCTTC. It specifies CASSSGGGVYGYTF. The rearrangement uses TRBV12-3 or TRBV12-4 and TRBJ1-2; D perhaps matches TRBD1 (5 bases). Trimming pared 4 bases from V and 5 bases from J, leaving 14 bases between. The CDR3 contains 14 residues.

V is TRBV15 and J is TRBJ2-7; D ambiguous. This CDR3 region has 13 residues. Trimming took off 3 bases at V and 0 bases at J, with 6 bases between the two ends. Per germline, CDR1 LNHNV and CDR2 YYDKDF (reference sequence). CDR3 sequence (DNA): TGTGCCACCAGCAGCTCGGGCTCCTACGAGCAGTACTTC. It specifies CATSSSGSYEQYF.

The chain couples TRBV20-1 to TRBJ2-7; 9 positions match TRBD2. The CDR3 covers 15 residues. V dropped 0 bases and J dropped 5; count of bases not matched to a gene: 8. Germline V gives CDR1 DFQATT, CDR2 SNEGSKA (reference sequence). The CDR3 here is CSARDTASGVDEQYF. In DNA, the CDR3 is TGCAGTGCTAGAGATACGGCTAGCGGGGTCGACGAGCAGTACTTC.

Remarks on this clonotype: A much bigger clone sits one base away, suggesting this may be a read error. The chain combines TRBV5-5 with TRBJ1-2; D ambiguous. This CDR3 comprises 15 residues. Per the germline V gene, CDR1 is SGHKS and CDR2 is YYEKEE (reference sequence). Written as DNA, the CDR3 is TGTGCCAGCAGCCACGGACTGATAGCTAACTTTGGCTACACCTTC. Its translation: CASSHGLIANFGYTF.

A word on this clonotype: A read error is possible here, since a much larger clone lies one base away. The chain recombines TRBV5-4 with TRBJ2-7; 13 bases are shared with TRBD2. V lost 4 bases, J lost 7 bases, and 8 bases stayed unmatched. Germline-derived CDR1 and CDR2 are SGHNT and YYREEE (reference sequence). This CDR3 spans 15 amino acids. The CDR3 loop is CASSPGLAGAGEQYF. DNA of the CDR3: TGTGCCAGCAGCCCAGGACTAGCGGGGGCGGGTGAGCAGTACTTC.

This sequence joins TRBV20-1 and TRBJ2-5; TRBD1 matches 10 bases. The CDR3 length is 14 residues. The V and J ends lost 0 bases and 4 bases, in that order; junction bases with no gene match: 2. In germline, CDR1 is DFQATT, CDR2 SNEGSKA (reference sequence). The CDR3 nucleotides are TGCAGTGCTAGAGAGGACAGGGGGGGAGAGACCCAGTACTTC. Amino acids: CSAREDRGGETQYF.

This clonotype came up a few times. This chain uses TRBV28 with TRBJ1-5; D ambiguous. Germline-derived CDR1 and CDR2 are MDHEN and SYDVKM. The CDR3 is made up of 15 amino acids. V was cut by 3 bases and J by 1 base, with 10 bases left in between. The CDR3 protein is CASSFQGGSNQPQHF. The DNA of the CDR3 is TGTGCCAGCAGTTTTCAAGGAGGGAGCAATCAGCCCCAGCATTTT.

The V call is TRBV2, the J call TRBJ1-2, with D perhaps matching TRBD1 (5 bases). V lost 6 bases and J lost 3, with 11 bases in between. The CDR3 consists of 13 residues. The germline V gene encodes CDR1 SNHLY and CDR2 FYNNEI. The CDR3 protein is CASRTGADYGYTF. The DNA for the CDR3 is TGTGCCAGCAGAACTGGGGCAGACTATGGCTACACCTTC.